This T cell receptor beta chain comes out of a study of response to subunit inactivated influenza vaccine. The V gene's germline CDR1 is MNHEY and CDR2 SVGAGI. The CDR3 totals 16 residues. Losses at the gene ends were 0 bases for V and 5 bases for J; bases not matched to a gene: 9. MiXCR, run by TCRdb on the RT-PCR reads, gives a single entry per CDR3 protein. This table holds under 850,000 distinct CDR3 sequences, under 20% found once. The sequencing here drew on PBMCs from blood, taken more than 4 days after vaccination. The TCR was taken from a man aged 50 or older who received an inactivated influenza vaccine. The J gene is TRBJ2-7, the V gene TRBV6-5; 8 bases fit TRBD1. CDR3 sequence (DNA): TGTGCCAGCAGTTACTCGATAGGGGACAGGTGGGACGAGCAGTACTTC. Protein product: CASSYSIGDRWDEQYF.